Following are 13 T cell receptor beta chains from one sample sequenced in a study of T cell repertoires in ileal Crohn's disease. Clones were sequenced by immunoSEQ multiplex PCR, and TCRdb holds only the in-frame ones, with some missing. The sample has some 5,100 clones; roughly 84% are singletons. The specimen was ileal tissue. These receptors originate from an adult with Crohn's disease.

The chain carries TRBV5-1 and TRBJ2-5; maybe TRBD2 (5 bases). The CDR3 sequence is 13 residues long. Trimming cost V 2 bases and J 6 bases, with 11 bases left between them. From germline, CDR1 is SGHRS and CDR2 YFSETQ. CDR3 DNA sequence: TGCGCCAGCAGCTTAGAGGGTGTGAAGACCCAGTACTTC. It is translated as CASSLEGVKTQYF.

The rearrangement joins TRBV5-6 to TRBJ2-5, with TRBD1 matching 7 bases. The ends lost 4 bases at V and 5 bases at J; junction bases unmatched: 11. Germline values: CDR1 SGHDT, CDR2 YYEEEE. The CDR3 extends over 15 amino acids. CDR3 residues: CASSPDPQGQETQYF. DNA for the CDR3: TGTGCCAGCAGCCCCGACCCACAGGGACAGGAGACCCAGTACTTC.

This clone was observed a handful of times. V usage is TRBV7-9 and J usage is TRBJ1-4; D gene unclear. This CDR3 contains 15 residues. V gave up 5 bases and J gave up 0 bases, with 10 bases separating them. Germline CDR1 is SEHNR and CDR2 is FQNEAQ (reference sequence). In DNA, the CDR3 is TGTGCCAGCAGCCCGGAAGGAGCAACTAATGAAAAACTGTTTTTT. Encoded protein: CASSPEGATNEKLFF.

In DNA, the CDR3 is TGTGCCAGCAGCCCCCTGGGTCAGGGGACCTACGAGCAGTACTTC. It codes for CASSPLGQGTYEQYF. The chain combines TRBV5-4 with TRBJ2-7; a possible D gene is TRBD1 (6 bases). CDR1 is SGHNT, CDR2 YYREEE, per germline (reference sequence). There are 15 residues in the CDR3. V lost 4 bases and J 2 bases, leaving 16 bases between the germline ends.

The DNA for the CDR3 is TGTGCCAGCAGCTTAGGCCGGCAGCGCTACGAGCAGTACTTC. Its protein is CASSLGRQRYEQYF. This chain uses TRBV7-2 with TRBJ2-7; D is unresolved. This CDR3 has 14 amino acids. CDR1 SGHTA and CDR2 FQGNSA come from the germline V gene. V was shortened by 1 base and J by 3 bases, with 10 bases between the two germline ends.

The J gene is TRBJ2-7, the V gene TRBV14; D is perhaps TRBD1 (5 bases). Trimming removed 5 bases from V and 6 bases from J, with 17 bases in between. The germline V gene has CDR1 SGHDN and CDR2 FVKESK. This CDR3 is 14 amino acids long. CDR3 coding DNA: TGTGCCAGCAGCGGGGCGGAGAGGCCTAGCGAGCAGTACTTC. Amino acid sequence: CASSGAERPSEQYF.

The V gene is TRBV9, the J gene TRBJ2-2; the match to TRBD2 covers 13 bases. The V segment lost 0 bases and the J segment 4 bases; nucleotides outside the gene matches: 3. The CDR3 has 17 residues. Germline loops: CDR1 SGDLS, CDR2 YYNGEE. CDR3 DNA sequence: TGTGCCAGCAGCGTAGACAGACTAGCGGGGGGCACCGGGGAGCTGTTTTTT. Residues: CASSVDRLAGGTGELFF. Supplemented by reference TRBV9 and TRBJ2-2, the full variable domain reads DSGVTQTPKHLITATGQRVTLRCSPRSGDLSVYWYQQSLDQGLQFLIQYYNGEERAKGNILERFSAQQFPDLHSELNLSSLELGDSALYFCASSVDRLAGGTGELFFGEGSRLTVL.

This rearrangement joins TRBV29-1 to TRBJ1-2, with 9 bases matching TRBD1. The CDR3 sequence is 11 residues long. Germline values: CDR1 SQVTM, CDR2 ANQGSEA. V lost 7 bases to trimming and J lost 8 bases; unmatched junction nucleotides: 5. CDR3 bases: TGCAGCGCTACAGGGGGCAAAGGCTACACCTTC. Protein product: CSATGGKGYTF.

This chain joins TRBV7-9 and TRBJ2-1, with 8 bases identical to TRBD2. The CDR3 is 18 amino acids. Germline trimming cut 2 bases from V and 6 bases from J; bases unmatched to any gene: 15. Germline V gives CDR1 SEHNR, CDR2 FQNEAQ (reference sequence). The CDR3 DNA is TGTGCCAGCAGCTTATTGTCCGGGGGGCGGGGGGCTATCAATGAGCAGTTCTTC. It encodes CASSLLSGGRGAINEQFF.

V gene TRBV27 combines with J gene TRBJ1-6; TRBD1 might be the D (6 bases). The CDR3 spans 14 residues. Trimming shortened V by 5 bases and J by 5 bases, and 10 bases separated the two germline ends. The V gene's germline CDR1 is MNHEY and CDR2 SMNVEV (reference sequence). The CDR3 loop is CASSPGADNSPLHF. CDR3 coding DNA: TGTGCCAGCAGTCCAGGGGCTGATAATTCACCCCTCCACTTT.

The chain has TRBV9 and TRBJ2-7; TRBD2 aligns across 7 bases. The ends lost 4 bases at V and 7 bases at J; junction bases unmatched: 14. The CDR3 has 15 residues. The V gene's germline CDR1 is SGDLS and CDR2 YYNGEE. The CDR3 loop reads CASSSTGTSAGEQYF. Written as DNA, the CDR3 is TGTGCCAGCAGCTCAACGGGGACCTCAGCGGGGGAGCAGTACTTC. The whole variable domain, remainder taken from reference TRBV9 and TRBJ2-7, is DSGVTQTPKHLITATGQRVTLRCSPRSGDLSVYWYQQSLDQGLQFLIQYYNGEERAKGNILERFSAQQFPDLHSELNLSSLELGDSALYFCASSSTGTSAGEQYFGPGTRLTVT.

CDR3 nucleotides: TGTGCCACCAGCAGGGCCCGGGGTGGCCCAAAGGAGAGCACAGATACGCAGTATTTT. Amino acids: CATSRARGGPKESTDTQYF. This rearrangement joins TRBV15 to TRBJ2-3; possibly TRBD2 for D (5 bases). The CDR3 extends over 19 amino acids. CDR1 is LNHNV, CDR2 YYDKDF, per germline (reference sequence). The germline V and J ends were trimmed by 3 bases and 0 bases, with 22 bases remaining between them.

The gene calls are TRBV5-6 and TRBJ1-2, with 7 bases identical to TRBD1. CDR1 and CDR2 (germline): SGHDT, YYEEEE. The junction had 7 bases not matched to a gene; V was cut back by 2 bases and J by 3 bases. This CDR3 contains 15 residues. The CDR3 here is CASSFGPGTDYGYTF. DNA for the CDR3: TGTGCCAGCAGCTTTGGCCCCGGGACAGACTATGGCTACACCTTC.